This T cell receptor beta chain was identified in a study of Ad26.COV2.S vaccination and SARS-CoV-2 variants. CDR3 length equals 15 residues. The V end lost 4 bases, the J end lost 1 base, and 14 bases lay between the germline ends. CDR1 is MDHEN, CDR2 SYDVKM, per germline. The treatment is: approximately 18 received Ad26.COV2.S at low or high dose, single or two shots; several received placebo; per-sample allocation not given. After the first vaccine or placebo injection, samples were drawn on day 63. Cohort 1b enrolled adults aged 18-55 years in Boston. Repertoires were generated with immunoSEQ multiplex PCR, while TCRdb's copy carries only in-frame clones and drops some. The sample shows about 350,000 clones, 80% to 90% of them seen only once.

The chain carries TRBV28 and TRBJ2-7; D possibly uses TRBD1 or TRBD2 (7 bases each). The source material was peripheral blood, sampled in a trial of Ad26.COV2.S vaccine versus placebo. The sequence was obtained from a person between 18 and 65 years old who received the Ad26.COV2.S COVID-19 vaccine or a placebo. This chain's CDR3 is CASSSPRGGSYEQYF. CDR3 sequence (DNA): TGTGCCAGCAGTTCCCCCAGGGGGGGGTCCTACGAGCAGTACTTC.